One sample yielded the 10 T cell receptor beta chains listed below, sequenced in a study of EBV T-cell therapy then PD-1 blockade in nasopharyngeal carcinoma. Profiled with immunoSEQ multiplex PCR; TCRdb holds only in-frame clones, not every one. The data hold about 21,000 clones, with around 80% observed a single time. Time point given: 266 days after commencement of treatment, after nivolumab therapy. This sample's treatment: AdE1-LMPpoly-expanded autologous EBV-specific T-cell therapy followed by anti-PD-1 nivolumab. For these receptors, no antigen is known. Sequencing used CD8+ T cells from blood, obtained at roughly day 250 from a patient whose treatment included autologous EBV-specific T cells and nivolumab. These receptors were taken from a man aged 40-50 years with nasopharyngeal carcinoma.

The chain is built from TRBV5-1 and TRBJ2-7; D is unclear. The CDR3 is 11 amino acids. V was shortened by 3 bases and J by 1 base, with 2 bases between the two germline ends. Germline lookup yields CDR1 SGHRS and CDR2 YFSETQ. Here the CDR3 DNA reads TGCGCCAGCAGCTCGTCCTACGAGCAGTACTTC. It encodes CASSSSYEQYF.

The V and J genes are TRBV9 and TRBJ1-5; maybe TRBD1 (6 bases). Trimming cost V 6 bases and J 0 bases, with 10 bases left between them. CDR3 length: 14 residues. Germline CDR1 SGDLS, CDR2 YYNGEE. The CDR3 nucleotides read TGTGCCAGCAATAAAGGGGGTAGCAATCAGCCCCAGCATTTT. Amino acids: CASNKGGSNQPQHF.

V and J are TRBV10-1 and TRBJ2-7; tentatively, D is TRBD1 or TRBD2 (5 bases each). This CDR3 is built from 14 residues. Germline CDR1 and CDR2: WNHNN and SYGVQD (reference sequence). V was shortened by 9 bases and J by 3 bases, with 18 bases between the two germline ends. The CDR3 sequence is CARGVGPPNYEQYF. In DNA form, the CDR3 reads TGCGCCAGGGGGGTGGGACCCCCAAACTACGAGCAGTACTTC.

This clone showed up just once. The CDR3 DNA is TGCGCCAGCAGCCAAGGACAGGGTGACTACGAGCAGTACTTC. Amino acid sequence: CASSQGQGDYEQYF. The chain joins TRBV5-1 to TRBJ2-7, with 8 bases identical to TRBD1. After removal of 4 bases from V and 3 bases from J, the junction contained 6 bases not matched to a gene. The germline gives CDR1 SGHRS, CDR2 YFSETQ. The length of the CDR3 is 14 residues.

V gene TRBV24-1 combines with J gene TRBJ2-7; D gene uncertain. Looked up from germline, CDR1 is KGHDR and CDR2 is SFDVKD. V was shortened by 4 bases and J by 3 bases, with 9 bases between the two germline ends. The CDR3 extends over 13 amino acids. The CDR3 DNA is TGTGCCACCAGTGACCCCTACAGCTACGAGCAGTACTTC. Translating gives CATSDPYSYEQYF.

The chain joins TRBV19 to TRBJ1-3; 7 bases are shared with TRBD1. The V and J ends lost 7 bases and 1 base, in that order; junction bases with no gene match: 10. There are 16 residues in the CDR3. The germline CDR1 and CDR2 sequences are LNHDA and SQIVND (reference sequence). The CDR3 nucleotides read TGTGCCAGTACCTACGGACAGGTCGAGTCTGGAAACACCATATATTTT. Protein product: CASTYGQVESGNTIYF.

The rearrangement links TRBV19 to TRBJ2-7; 10 bases fit TRBD1. Germline lookup yields CDR1 LNHDA and CDR2 SQIVND (reference sequence). V lost 4 bases, J lost 1 base, and 7 bases stayed unmatched. The CDR3 covers 16 residues. The CDR3: CASSTRQGATSYEQYF. The DNA for the CDR3 is TGTGCCAGTAGTACTAGACAGGGGGCCACATCCTACGAGCAGTACTTC.

This chain links TRBV4-1 with TRBJ1-5, with D hard to call. This CDR3 has 16 residues. The germline gives CDR1 MGHRA, CDR2 YSYEKL. Trimming removed 4 bases from V and 0 bases from J, with 13 bases in between. The CDR3: CASSLGPALSNQPQHF. The CDR3 DNA reads TGCGCCAGCAGCCTCGGGCCTGCACTTAGCAATCAGCCCCAGCATTTT.

The CDR3 nucleotides are TGTGCCAGTAGTATACAGGGAGGTGCTGGAAACACCATATATTTT. Translation: CASSIQGGAGNTIYF. The chain has TRBV19 and TRBJ1-3, with a weak D call TRBD1 (5 bases). The CDR3 spans 15 residues. CDR1 is LNHDA and CDR2 is SQIVND in the germline V gene (reference sequence). Trimming removed 2 bases at V and 2 bases at J, with 10 bases between.

The gene calls are TRBV3-1 (or the pseudogene TRBV3-2) and TRBJ2-7; D remains unclear. Deletions cut 7 bases from V and 0 bases from J, with 10 bases between. Germline values: CDR1 LGHDT, CDR2 YNNKEL (reference sequence). The CDR3 has 13 amino acids. For the CDR3, the DNA is TGTGCCAGCAAAGCCTCGAGCTCCTACGAGCAGTACTTC. Its translation: CASKASSSYEQYF.